This is a list of T cell receptor beta chains from one sample in a study of neoadjuvant nivolumab and ipilimumab in lung cancer. Libraries were prepared by immunoSEQ multiplex PCR; TCRdb keeps only in-frame clonotypes and omits some of them. The repertoire holds approximately 17,000 clones, with 70% to 80% as singletons. Sequencing was performed on tumor tissue, taken after neoadjuvant nivolumab, alone or with ipilimumab, at or shortly before surgery. These receptors all come from an adult with non-small cell lung cancer. The CDR3 runs from the conserved cysteine through the conserved F or W. The D gene is left open where the match is weak. Clone sizes are given selectively: once, few, many, or a class where the clone is expanded.

V gene	clone size	J gene	D gene	CDR3 protein	CDR3 DNA
TRBV7-2	once	TRBJ2-7	TRBD2	CASSLAATSGGSYEQYF	TGTGCCAGCAGCTTAGCGGCTACTAGCGGGGGGTCCTACGAGCAGTACTTC
TRBV5-1	NA	TRBJ2-3	NA	CASKITGARTDTQYF	TGCGCCAGCAAAATAACGGGGGCCCGCACAGATACGCAGTATTTT
TRBV7-9	NA	TRBJ1-1	NA	CASSLEAEAFF	TGTGCCAGCAGCTTAGAGGCTGAAGCTTTCTTT
TRBV4-3	NA	TRBJ2-7	NA	CASSQVGGSSSYEQYF	TGCGCCAGCAGCCAAGTGGGCGGAAGCTCATCCTACGAGCAGTACTTC
TRBV18	once	TRBJ2-3	NA	CASSPLPLHRVGPDTQYF	TGTGCCAGCTCACCACTTCCTTTACATCGTGTGGGGCCAGATACGCAGTATTTT
TRBV5-6	NA	TRBJ2-3	NA	CASSSPRDGPDTQYF	TGTGCCAGCAGTTCCCCCAGGGACGGGCCAGATACGCAGTATTTT
TRBV5-1	NA	TRBJ2-3	TRBD2	CASSLLSGGVSTDTQYF	TGCGCCAGCAGCTTGCTTAGCGGGGGTGTTAGCACAGATACGCAGTATTTT
TRBV5-6	NA	TRBJ2-7	NA	CASSLYQWGSSYEQYF	TGTGCCAGCAGCTTGTATCAGTGGGGTAGTTCCTACGAGCAGTACTTC
TRBV30	few	TRBJ2-3	TRBD1	CAWSGTGSTDTQYF	TGTGCCTGGAGTGGGACAGGGAGCACAGATACGCAGTATTTT
TRBV5-6	NA	TRBJ2-3	NA	CASSSWTYSSTDTQYF	TGTGCCAGCAGCTCCTGGACTTATTCTAGCACAGATACGCAGTATTTT